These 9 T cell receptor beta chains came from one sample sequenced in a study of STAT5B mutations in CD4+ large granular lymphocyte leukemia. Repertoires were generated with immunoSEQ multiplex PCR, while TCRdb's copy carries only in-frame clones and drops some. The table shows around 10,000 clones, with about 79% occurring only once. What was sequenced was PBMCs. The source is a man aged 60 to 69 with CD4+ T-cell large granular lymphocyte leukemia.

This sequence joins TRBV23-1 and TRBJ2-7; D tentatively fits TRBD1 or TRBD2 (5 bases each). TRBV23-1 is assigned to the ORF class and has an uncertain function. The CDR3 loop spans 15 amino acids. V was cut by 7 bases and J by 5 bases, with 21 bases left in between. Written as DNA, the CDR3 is TGCGCCAGCACGGTTCGGGGCTGGAGGATCCACGAGCAGTACTTC. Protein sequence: CASTVRGWRIHEQYF.

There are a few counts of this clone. This CDR3 reads CASRSSGTGGYGYTF. CDR3 DNA sequence: TGTGCCAGCAGGTCCTCCGGGACAGGGGGCTATGGCTACACCTTC. The rearrangement joins TRBV28 to TRBJ1-2; TRBD1 agrees at 11 bases. V was clipped by 6 bases and J by 4 bases; unmatched bases: 7. This CDR3 is built from 15 residues. Germline V gene data show CDR1 as MDHEN and CDR2 as SYDVKM.

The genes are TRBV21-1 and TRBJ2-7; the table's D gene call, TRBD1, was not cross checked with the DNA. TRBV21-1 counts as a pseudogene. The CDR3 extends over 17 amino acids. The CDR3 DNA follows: TGTGCCAGCAGCCCCTACCACTGGGACAAGGTCCACTACGAGCAGTACTTC. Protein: CASSPYHWDKVHYEQYF.

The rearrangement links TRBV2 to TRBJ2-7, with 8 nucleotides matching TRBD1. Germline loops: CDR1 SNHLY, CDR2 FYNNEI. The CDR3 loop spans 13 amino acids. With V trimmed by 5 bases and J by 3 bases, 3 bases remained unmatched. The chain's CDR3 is CASSKDRVYEQYF. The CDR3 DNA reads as TGTGCCAGCAGTAAGGACAGGGTCTACGAGCAGTACTTC.

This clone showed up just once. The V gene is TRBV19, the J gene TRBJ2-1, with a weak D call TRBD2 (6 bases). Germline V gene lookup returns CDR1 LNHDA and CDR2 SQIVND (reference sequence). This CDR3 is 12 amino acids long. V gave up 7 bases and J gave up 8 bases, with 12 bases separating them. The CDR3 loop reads CASKGTVHEQFF. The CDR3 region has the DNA TGTGCCAGTAAAGGGACTGTCCATGAGCAGTTCTTC.

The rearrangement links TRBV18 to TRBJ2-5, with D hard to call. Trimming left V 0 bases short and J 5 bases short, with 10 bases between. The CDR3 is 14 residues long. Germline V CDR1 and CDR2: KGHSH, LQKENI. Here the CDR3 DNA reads TGTGCCAGCTCACCACCTTCAGGTTGGGAGACCCAGTACTTC. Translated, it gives CASSPPSGWETQYF.

The CDR3 region has the DNA TGTGCCAGCAGTTTAATTCGACTAGCGCAAAATGAGCAGTTCTTC. Amino acids: CASSLIRLAQNEQFF. The chain links TRBV28 to TRBJ2-1; 8 bases are shared with TRBD2. Germline V gene lookup returns CDR1 MDHEN and CDR2 SYDVKM. The CDR3 runs 15 residues. With V trimmed by 2 bases and J by 7 bases, 7 bases remained unmatched. Drawing the rest from reference TRBV28 and TRBJ2-1, the complete variable domain is DVKVTQSSRYLVKRTGEKVFLECVQDMDHENMFWYRQDPGLGLRLIYFSYDVKMKEKGDIPEGYSVSREKKERFSLILESASTNQTSMYLCASSLIRLAQNEQFFGPGTRLTVL.

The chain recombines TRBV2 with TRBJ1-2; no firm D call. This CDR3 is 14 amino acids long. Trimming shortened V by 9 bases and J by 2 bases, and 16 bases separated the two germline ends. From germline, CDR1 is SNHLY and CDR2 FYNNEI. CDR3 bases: TGTGCCAGTCACTTACCCTCCGGAAACTATGGCTACACCTTC. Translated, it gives CASHLPSGNYGYTF.

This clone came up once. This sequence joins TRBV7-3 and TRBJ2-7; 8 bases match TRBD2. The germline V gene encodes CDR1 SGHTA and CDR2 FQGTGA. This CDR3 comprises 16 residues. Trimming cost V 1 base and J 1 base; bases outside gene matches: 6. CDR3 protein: CASSLMGSGNSYEQYF. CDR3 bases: TGTGCCAGCAGCTTAATGGGTAGCGGGAATTCCTACGAGCAGTACTTC.